These T cell receptor beta chains were read from a single sample in a study of blood T cell repertoires in COVID-19. Sequenced by immunoSEQ multiplex PCR; TCRdb stores in-frame clones only, minus some. The data contain about 110,000 clones, about 91% of them singletons. Sequenced material: peripheral blood. These receptor sequences come from a woman in her forties or fifties with active or convalescent COVID-19. Each CDR3 is given with its conserved first and last residue. Each record gives: J gene, D gene, V gene, clone size, CDR3 protein, CDR3 DNA. A D gene is named only where the DNA matches it firmly. Clone size is not always given. Where it is, it says once, few, many or a class for expanded clones.

>TRBJ2-7|-|TRBV4-1|once
CASSQWSGPPYEQYF
TGCGCCAGCAGCCAATGGTCAGGGCCCCCCTACGAGCAGTACTTC
>TRBJ2-3|-|TRBV28|-
CASSLAGTTDTQYF
TGTGCCAGCAGTTTAGCGGGGACCACAGATACGCAGTATTTT
>TRBJ2-7|-|TRBV10-3|-
CAISESSDEQYF
TGTGCCATCAGTGAATCGAGCGACGAGCAGTACTTC
>TRBJ2-7|-|TRBV7-8|-
CASSLPGTGYYEQYF
TGTGCCAGCAGCTTACCAGGGACTGGGTACTACGAGCAGTACTTC
>TRBJ1-2|TRBD1|TRBV2|-
CASGQGIFGYTF
TGTGCCAGTGGACAGGGAATATTCGGCTACACCTTC
>TRBJ1-6|TRBD1|TRBV5-4|-
CASSLDQGVNSPLHF
TGTGCCAGCAGCTTGGATCAGGGGGTCAATTCACCCCTCCACTTT
>TRBJ2-1|TRBD2|TRBV6-5|-
CAGREGNNNEQFF
TGTGCCGGCCGGGAGGGCAACAACAATGAGCAGTTCTTC
>TRBJ2-6|-|TRBV20-1|once
CSASRGSGSGANVLTF
TGCAGTGCTAGTCGGGGGAGTGGGTCTGGGGCCAACGTCCTGACTTTC
>TRBJ1-2|-|TRBV6-2/TRBV6-3|-
CASSYLGQLYGYTF
TGTGCCAGCAGTTACCTCGGACAGTTGTACGGCTACACCTTC
>TRBJ2-1|-|TRBV9|once
CASSGAGSYNEQFF
TGTGCCAGCAGCGGGGCGGGATCTTACAATGAGCAGTTCTTC
>TRBJ2-4|TRBD1|TRBV5-4|-
CASSLFTGGIENIQYF
TGTGCCAGCAGCTTGTTTACAGGGGGTATTGAAAACATTCAGTACTTC
>TRBJ1-3|-|TRBV10-1|-
CAIRTMIIYF
TGCGCCATCCGGACAATGATCATATATTTT
>TRBJ1-2|TRBD1|TRBV19|-
CASGGQGLLGYTF
TGTGCCAGCGGGGGACAGGGCTTGTTAGGCTACACCTTC
>TRBJ2-3|TRBD2|TRBV24-1|once
CATRAGAIADTQYF
TGTGCCACCAGAGCGGGAGCGATTGCAGATACGCAGTATTTT